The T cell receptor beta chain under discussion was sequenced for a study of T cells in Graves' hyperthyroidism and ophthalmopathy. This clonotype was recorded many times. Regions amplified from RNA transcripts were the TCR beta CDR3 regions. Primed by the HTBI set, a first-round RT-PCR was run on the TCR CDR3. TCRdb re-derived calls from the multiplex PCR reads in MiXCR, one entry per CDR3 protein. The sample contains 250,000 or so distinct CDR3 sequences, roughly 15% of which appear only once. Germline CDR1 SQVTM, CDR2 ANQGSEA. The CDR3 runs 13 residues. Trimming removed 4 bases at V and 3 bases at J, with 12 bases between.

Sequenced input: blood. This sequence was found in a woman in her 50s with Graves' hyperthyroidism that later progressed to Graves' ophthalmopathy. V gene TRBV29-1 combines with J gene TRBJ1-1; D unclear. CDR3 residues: CSVVASLDTEAFF. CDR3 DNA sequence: TGCAGCGTTGTCGCATCCCTAGACACTGAAGCTTTCTTT.